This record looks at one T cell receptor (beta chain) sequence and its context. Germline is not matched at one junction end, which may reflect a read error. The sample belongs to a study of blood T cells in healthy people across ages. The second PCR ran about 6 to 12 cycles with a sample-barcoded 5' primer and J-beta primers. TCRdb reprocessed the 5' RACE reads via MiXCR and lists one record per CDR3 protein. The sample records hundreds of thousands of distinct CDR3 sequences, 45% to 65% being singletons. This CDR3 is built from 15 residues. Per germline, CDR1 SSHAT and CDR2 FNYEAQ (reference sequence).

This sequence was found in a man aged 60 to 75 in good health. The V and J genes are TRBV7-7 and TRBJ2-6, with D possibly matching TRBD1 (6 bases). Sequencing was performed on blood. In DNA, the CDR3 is TGTGCTAGCAGTTCACAGGGACCTGGGGCCAACGTCCTGACTTTC. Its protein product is CASSSQGPGANVLTF.